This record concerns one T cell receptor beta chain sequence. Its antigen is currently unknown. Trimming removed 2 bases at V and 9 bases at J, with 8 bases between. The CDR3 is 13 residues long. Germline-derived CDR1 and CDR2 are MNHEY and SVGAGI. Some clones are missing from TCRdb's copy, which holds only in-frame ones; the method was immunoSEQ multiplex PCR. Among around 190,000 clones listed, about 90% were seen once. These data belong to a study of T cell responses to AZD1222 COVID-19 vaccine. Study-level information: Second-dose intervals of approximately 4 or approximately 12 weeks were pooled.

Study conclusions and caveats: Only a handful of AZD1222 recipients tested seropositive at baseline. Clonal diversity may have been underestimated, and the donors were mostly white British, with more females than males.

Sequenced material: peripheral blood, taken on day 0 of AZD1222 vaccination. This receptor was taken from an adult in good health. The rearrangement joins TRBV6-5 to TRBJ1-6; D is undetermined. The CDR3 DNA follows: TGTGCCAGCAGTTACCCCGGGGTTTCACCCCTCCACTTT. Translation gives CASSYPGVSPLHF.